This T cell receptor (beta chain) originates from a study of T cell changes during pregnancy in multiple sclerosis. Sequencing used immunoSEQ multiplex PCR; TCRdb keeps in-frame clones, though not all of them. The table records nearly 110,000 clones, 91% of them present only once. Germline V gene sequence: CDR1 SGHAT, CDR2 FQNNGV. The CDR3 runs to 16 residues. Trimming took 1 base from V and 0 from J, leaving 13 bases between them. This clonotype was sampled from a female donor with multiple sclerosis, enrolled in a pregnancy study. The V gene is TRBV11-2, the J gene TRBJ2-7; D uncertain. Material: peripheral blood, obtained before pregnancy. As DNA, the CDR3 is TGTGCCAGCAGCTTAGTGTCCAGCGATAGCTCCTACGAGCAGTACTTC. This translates into CASSLVSSDSSYEQYF.